The 5 T cell receptor beta chains below all came from one sample that was sequenced in a study of glioma-infiltrating T cells after dendritic cell vaccination. The time point is: after dendritic cell vaccination, including at tumor progression/relapse. Method: immunoSEQ multiplex PCR; TCRdb's copy keeps in-frame clones and lacks some. This repertoire shows some 58,000 clones, over 75% found once; its top ten account for roughly 10%. This specimen consisted of blood, obtained after dendritic cell vaccination. These receptors were obtained from a human donor with glioblastoma.

The chain has TRBV15 and TRBJ2-2; 9 bases are a match to TRBD1. The CDR3 loop spans 14 amino acids. Germline trimming cut 9 bases from V and 5 bases from J; bases unmatched to any gene: 7. Germline lookup yields CDR1 LNHNV and CDR2 YYDKDF (reference sequence). The CDR3 loop reads CATTTGGRTGELFF. The CDR3 nucleotides read TGTGCCACTACCACAGGGGGCAGAACCGGGGAGCTGTTTTTT.

The chain recombines TRBV4-3 with TRBJ2-7, with D possibly being TRBD1 (5 bases). This CDR3 is 14 amino acids long. The germline V gene has CDR1 LGHNA and CDR2 YSLEER. V lost 0 bases and J 2 bases, leaving 8 bases between the germline ends. CDR3 sequence: CASSQDTGPYEQYF. CDR3 bases: TGCGCCAGCAGCCAAGATACAGGTCCCTACGAGCAGTACTTC.

This clone was seen once. CDR3 in amino acids: CASSIADIGGGLRDQYF. The CDR3 DNA sequence: TGTGCCAGTAGTATAGCCGATATCGGCGGGGGACTTCGGGACCAGTACTTC. The chain has TRBV19 and TRBJ2-5; 7 bases fit TRBD2. The CDR3 has 17 amino acids. Germline V gene lookup returns CDR1 LNHDA and CDR2 SQIVND (reference sequence). V dropped 1 base and J dropped 10; count of bases not matched to a gene: 18.

V gene TRBV27 combines with J gene TRBJ1-5; a possible D gene is TRBD1 (5 bases). V was pared by 4 bases and J by 6 bases, with 13 bases between. CDR3 length equals 14 residues. Germline V gene data show CDR1 as MNHEY and CDR2 as SMNVEV (reference sequence). This chain's CDR3 is CASSYQGFGQPQHF. CDR3 bases: TGTGCCAGCAGTTATCAGGGATTTGGTCAGCCCCAGCATTTT.

This clone was found once. The sample carries other DNA sequences with the same CDR3. The chain joins TRBV2 to TRBJ2-7; 11 bases align to TRBD2. Germline lookup yields CDR1 SNHLY and CDR2 FYNNEI. This CDR3 is 14 amino acids long. J gave up 3 bases and V 4 bases, and 2 bases lay outside the gene matches. Here the CDR3 reads CASSVAGGLYEQYF. In DNA form, the CDR3 reads TGTGCCAGCAGTGTAGCGGGGGGGCTCTACGAGCAGTACTTC.